This T cell receptor beta chain came from a study of T cells in Graves' hyperthyroidism and ophthalmopathy. Study at large: Pretreatment peripheral blood was obtained at initial diagnosis.

This clonotype was picked up a small number of times. From RNA transcripts, TCR beta CDR3 regions were amplified. The TCR CDR3 first-round RT-PCR relied on the HTBI primer set. TCRdb processed the multiplex PCR reads anew with MiXCR; each CDR3 protein has one entry. Seen here are hundreds of thousands of distinct CDR3 sequences, roughly 20% observed once, and the top ten hold over 15%. Trimming stripped 0 bases from V and 5 bases from J, with 8 bases between. The CDR3 consists of 14 residues. Germline CDR1 MGHRA, CDR2 YSYEKL. Exclusion of a patient resulted from uncontrolled infection, other autoimmune disease, pregnancy or lactation. Source material for PBMCs was over 7.5 ml fresh peripheral blood.

The chain couples TRBV4-1 to TRBJ1-5, with D possibly being TRBD1 (5 bases). The source of this sequence is a woman aged 50 to 60 with Graves' hyperthyroidism that later progressed to Graves' ophthalmopathy. Sample: blood. This chain's CDR3 is CASSQDAGDQPQHF. In nucleotides, the CDR3 is TGCGCCAGCAGCCAAGATGCGGGGGATCAGCCCCAGCATTTT.